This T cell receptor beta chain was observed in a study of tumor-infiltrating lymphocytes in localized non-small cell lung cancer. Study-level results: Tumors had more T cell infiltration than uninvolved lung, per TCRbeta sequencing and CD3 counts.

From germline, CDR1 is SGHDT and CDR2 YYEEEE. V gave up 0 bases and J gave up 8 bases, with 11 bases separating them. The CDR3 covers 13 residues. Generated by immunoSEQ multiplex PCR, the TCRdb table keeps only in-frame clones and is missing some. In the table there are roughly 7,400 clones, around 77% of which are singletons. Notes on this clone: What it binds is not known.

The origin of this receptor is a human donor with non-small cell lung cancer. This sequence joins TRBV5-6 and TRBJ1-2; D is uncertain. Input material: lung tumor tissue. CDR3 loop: CASSLEARGGYTF. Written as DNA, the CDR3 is TGTGCCAGCAGCTTGGAAGCGAGAGGGGGCTACACCTTC.